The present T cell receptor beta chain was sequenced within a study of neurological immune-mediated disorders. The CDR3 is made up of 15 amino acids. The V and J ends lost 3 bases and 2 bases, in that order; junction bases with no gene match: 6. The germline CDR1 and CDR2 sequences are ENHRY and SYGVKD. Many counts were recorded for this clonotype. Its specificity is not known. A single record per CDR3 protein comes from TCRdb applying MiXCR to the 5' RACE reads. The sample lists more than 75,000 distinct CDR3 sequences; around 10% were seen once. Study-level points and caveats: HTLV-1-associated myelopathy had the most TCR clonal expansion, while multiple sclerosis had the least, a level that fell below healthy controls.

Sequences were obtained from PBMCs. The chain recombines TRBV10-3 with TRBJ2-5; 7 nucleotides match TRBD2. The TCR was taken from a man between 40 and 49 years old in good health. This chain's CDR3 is CAISEGGGLQETQYF. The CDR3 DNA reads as TGTGCCATCAGTGAAGGCGGGGGTCTACAAGAGACCCAGTACTTC.